Listed below are T cell receptor beta chains from one sample, sequenced in a study of T cell repertoires in cytomegalovirus infection. For these receptors, no antigen is known. TCRdb used MiXCR to reprocess the reads, holding one entry per CDR3 protein. The sample shows around 900,000 distinct CDR3 sequences, less than 40% of them seen only once. The sample was cultured CD8+ T cells from PBMCs, taken from culture after CMV antigen stimulation. Receptors were obtained from a human donor in good health (CMV status not recorded). Some clones in this sample may be carry-over from other donors' samples. Both conserved end residues are part of each CDR3. A D gene is named only where the DNA matches it firmly. Expanded clones are given a class, and other clones once, few, many or no size at all.

v_gene	d_gene	j_gene	abundance	CDR3aa	CDR3nt
TRBV24-1	NA	TRBJ2-2	few	CATSDRQGGTGELFF	TGTGCCACCAGTGACCGACAGGGAGGAACCGGGGAGCTGTTTTTT
TRBV19	NA	TRBJ1-5	NA	CASSDRTVNSNQPQHF	TGTGCCAGTAGTGACCGGACAGTAAATAGCAATCAGCCCCAGCATTTT
TRBV19	TRBD1	TRBJ2-1	NA	CASKGTATRDEQFF	TGTGCCAGTAAAGGGACAGCTACTAGGGATGAGCAGTTCTTC
TRBV27	NA	TRBJ1-5	NA	CASSLSKARGDQPQHF	TGTGCCAGCAGTTTATCGAAGGCCAGGGGCGATCAGCCCCAGCATTTT
TRBV27	NA	TRBJ2-7	few	CASSLTDTYEQYF	TGTGCCAGCAGTTTAACGGATACCTACGAGCAGTACTTC
TRBV12-3/TRBV12-4	NA	TRBJ2-7	few	CASSEQDTYEQYF	TGTGCCAGCAGCGAACAGGATACCTACGAGCAGTACTTC
TRBV10-3	TRBD2	TRBJ2-1	many	CAISESLAGVSSYNEQFF	TGTGCCATCAGTGAGTCTCTAGCGGGGGTCAGCTCCTACAATGAGCAGTTCTTC
TRBV7-6	NA	TRBJ2-2	many	CASSLDGRGFTGELFF	TGTGCCAGCAGCTTAGATGGCAGGGGATTCACCGGGGAGCTGTTTTTT
TRBV24-1	TRBD2	TRBJ2-3	NA	CATSDGTSGQDTQYF	TGTGCCACCAGTGATGGGACTAGCGGGCAAGATACGCAGTATTTT
TRBV12-3/TRBV12-4	NA	TRBJ2-1	many	CASRLEGGSYNEQFF	TGTGCCAGCAGATTGGAGGGAGGCAGCTACAATGAGCAGTTCTTC
TRBV19	NA	TRBJ2-3	NA	CASSPSGFFYTQYF	TGTGCCAGTAGTCCTTCAGGATTTTTCTATACGCAGTATTTT
TRBV7-6	TRBD1	TRBJ2-2	few	CASSASDRGQTGELFF	TGTGCCAGCAGCGCGAGCGACAGGGGGCAAACCGGGGAGCTGTTTTTT
TRBV6-5	NA	TRBJ1-6	few	CASKDHSYRASPLHF	TGTGCCAGCAAAGACCATTCCTACAGGGCCTCACCCCTCCACTTT
TRBV7-3	NA	TRBJ2-1	NA	CASSLTGRDPYNEQFF	TGTGCCAGCAGCTTAACGGGCAGGGACCCTTACAATGAGCAGTTCTTC
TRBV6-5	NA	TRBJ2-1	NA	CASSSNMAVYNEQFF	TGTGCCAGCAGTTCGAACATGGCGGTGTACAATGAGCAGTTCTTC
TRBV7-6	TRBD2	TRBJ2-5	NA	CASSGQGLAGGLQETQYF	TGTGCCAGCAGCGGCCAGGGTTTAGCGGGGGGCCTCCAGGAGACCCAGTACTTC
TRBV7-2	TRBD2	TRBJ2-3	many	CASSLLAGSYTDTQYF	TGTGCCAGCAGCTTACTAGCGGGGAGCTACACAGATACGCAGTATTTT